The 12 T cell receptor beta chains listed next were all sequenced from one sample in a study of shared clonotypes between healthy human individuals. Sequencing was performed with immunoSEQ multiplex PCR; in TCRdb, only in-frame clones are kept and a portion is missing. The table lists fewer than 600,000 clones, 70% to 80% of them singletons, with more than 10% in the top ten. Input material: PBMCs. These receptors all stem from a woman between 40 and 55 years old in good health. Some clones in this sample may be carry-over from other donors' samples.

About this clone: Other DNA sequences within the sample encode an identical CDR3. The chain is built from TRBV20-1 and TRBJ2-7; no firm D call. CDR3 length equals 11 residues. The germline V gene encodes CDR1 DFQATT and CDR2 SNEGSKA (reference sequence). The ends were cut back, 1 base at V and 4 bases at J, with 5 bases in the middle. The CDR3 coding sequence is TGCAGTGCTAGAGTTGGTTACGAGCAGTACTTC. Translation: CSARVGYEQYF.

The chain joins TRBV27 to TRBJ2-2, with 11 bases matching TRBD1. Germline V gene lookup returns CDR1 MNHEY and CDR2 SMNVEV (reference sequence). The CDR3 has 15 amino acids. J gave up 4 bases and V 5 bases, and 3 bases lay outside the gene matches. The CDR3 loop is CASSRTGGGTGELFF. CDR3 DNA sequence: TGTGCCAGCAGTCGGACAGGGGGCGGCACCGGGGAGCTGTTTTTT.

The chain combines TRBV19 with TRBJ1-1; D is undetermined. The germline V gene has CDR1 LNHDA and CDR2 SQIVND (reference sequence). V lost 7 bases and J 10 bases, leaving 13 bases between the germline ends. The CDR3 loop spans 11 amino acids. CDR3 in DNA: TGTGCCAGTACGCACGGACTAGGAGCTTTCTTT. It translates to CASTHGLGAFF.

The chain couples TRBV13 to TRBJ2-7; 8 bases are a match to TRBD1. There are 13 residues in the CDR3. Germline lookup yields CDR1 PRHDT and CDR2 FYEKMQ (reference sequence). The V gene end was trimmed by 6 bases and the J gene end by 4 bases; junction bases not matched to a gene: 5. The CDR3 DNA is TGTGCCAGCAGTCGGGACAGGATATACGAGCAGTACTTC. Its protein is CASSRDRIYEQYF.

The chain uses TRBV16 and TRBJ1-1, with D possibly TRBD1 on 5 matching bases. CDR3 length equals 15 residues. The V gene's germline CDR1 is KGHSY and CDR2 FQNENV. V lost 2 bases and J 4 bases, leaving 14 bases between the germline ends. CDR3: CASSQGIQGSTEAFF. In nucleotides, the CDR3 is TGTGCCAGCAGCCAAGGAATCCAGGGATCCACTGAAGCTTTCTTT. Full variable domain (outside the CDR3, taken from reference TRBV16 and TRBJ1-1): GEEVAQTPKHLVRGEGQKAKLYCAPIKGHSYVFWYQQVLKNEFKFLISFQNENVFDETGMPKERFSAKCLPNSPCSLEIQATKLEDSAVYFCASSQGIQGSTEAFFGQGTRLTVV.

This rearrangement joins TRBV28 to TRBJ1-5, with 7 bases that match TRBD1. V dropped 6 bases and J dropped 8; count of bases not matched to a gene: 7. The germline V gene encodes CDR1 MDHEN and CDR2 SYDVKM. The CDR3 covers 13 residues. The CDR3 spells CASSQGGAEPQHF. The CDR3 bases are TGTGCCAGCAGCCAGGGGGGAGCGGAGCCCCAGCATTTT.

This sequence joins TRBV15 and TRBJ1-4; no firm D call. Trimming left V 0 bases short and J 3 bases short, with 11 bases between. Per germline, CDR1 LNHNV and CDR2 YYDKDF (reference sequence). The length of the CDR3 is 16 residues. CDR3 nucleotides: TGTGCCACCAGCAGAGATCCGGGGTCAGCTAATGAAAAACTGTTTTTT. Its protein is CATSRDPGSANEKLFF.

The chain links TRBV2 to TRBJ2-5; TRBD2 matches 9 bases. V shed 7 bases, J shed 5 bases, and the junction held 14 bases outside the gene matches. Germline V gene data show CDR1 as SNHLY and CDR2 as FYNNEI. This CDR3 contains 16 residues. The CDR3: CASNPGLAGAGETQYF. DNA of the CDR3: TGTGCCAGCAACCCTGGGTTAGCGGGAGCTGGTGAGACCCAGTACTTC.

This chain uses TRBV2 with TRBJ1-5, with D possibly being TRBD1 (6 bases). Per the germline V gene, CDR1 is SNHLY and CDR2 is FYNNEI. The CDR3 loop spans 14 amino acids. Deletions cut 10 bases from V and 0 bases from J, with 13 bases between. The CDR3: CAIGQSYSNQPQHF. The CDR3 region has the DNA TGTGCCATCGGACAGAGTTATAGCAATCAGCCCCAGCATTTT.

About this clone: This may be a read error, as it is one base from a much larger clone. The CDR3 sequence: CVSNRGGGYGYTF. Written as DNA, the CDR3 is TGTGTCAGCAATAGGGGGGGCGGCTATGGCTACACCTTC. V gene TRBV6-1 combines with J gene TRBJ1-2; perhaps TRBD1 as D (6 bases). Germline V gene lookup returns CDR1 MNHNS and CDR2 SASEGT. The CDR3 is made up of 13 amino acids.

This clone was recorded once. The rearrangement links TRBV28 to TRBJ1-5, with 7 nucleotides matching TRBD1. Germline lookup yields CDR1 MDHEN and CDR2 SYDVKM. This CDR3 contains 17 residues. V lost 7 bases to trimming and J lost 0 bases; unmatched junction nucleotides: 12. The CDR3 sequence: CASTPGGDLYSNQPQHF. CDR3 sequence (DNA): TGTGCCAGCACCCCAGGGGGGGACCTGTATAGCAATCAGCCCCAGCATTTT.

This clone was found once. This likely came from a read error, as a far larger clone is one base away. The gene calls are TRBV7-2 and TRBJ2-5; D may match TRBD1 or TRBD2 (5 bases each). Germline loops: CDR1 SGHTA, CDR2 FQGNSA. V shed 1 base and J shed 9 bases, with 15 bases lying between them. This CDR3 has 14 residues. CDR3 nucleotide sequence: TGTGCCAGCAGCTTAGGGCAGGGATTGGAGGCCCAGTACTTC. Translation: CASSLGQGLEAQYF.